This is a list of T cell receptor beta chains from one sample in a study of OX40 agonist ivuxolimab in advanced cancers. Sequenced by immunoSEQ multiplex PCR; TCRdb stores in-frame clones only, minus some. This sample has tens of thousands of clones, with more than 75% found just once. Sequenced material: CD4+ or CD8+ T cells sorted from blood, taken in a trial of the OX40 agonist ivuxolimab. The receptor set was obtained from an adult with an advanced solid tumor such as melanoma, head and neck, liver or kidney cancer. The CDR3 runs from the conserved cysteine through the conserved F or W. Each record gives: clone size, V gene, CDR3 length, J gene, D gene, CDR3 DNA, CDR3 protein. A D gene is named only where the DNA matches it firmly. Expanded clones are given a class, and other clones once, few, many or no size at all.

NA	TRBV18	14	TRBJ2-2	NA	TGTGCCAGCTCACCAGGCGATTTATCCGGGGAGCTGTTTTTT	CASSPGDLSGELFF
NA	TRBV5-4	15	TRBJ2-3	NA	TGTGCCAGCAGCTTCGGAGGTGGGTCGACAGATACGCAGTATTTT	CASSFGGGSTDTQYF
NA	TRBV7-2	15	TRBJ2-5	TRBD1	TGTGCCAGCAGCTTAGGACAGGGGGATGCCGAGACCCAGTACTTC	CASSLGQGDAETQYF
NA	TRBV28	14	TRBJ2-2	NA	TGTGCCAGCCGCATCGGGGGGAACACCGGGGAGCTGTTTTTT	CASRIGGNTGELFF
NA	TRBV5-1	15	TRBJ2-2	NA	TGCGCCAGCAGCCCGGACCCGACTAGCACCGGGGAGCTGTTTTTT	CASSPDPTSTGELFF
NA	TRBV5-3	15	TRBJ2-4	TRBD1	TGTGCCAGAAGCCCATCGGGACAGGGAATTAACATTCAGTACTTC	CARSPSGQGINIQYF
NA	TRBV7-3	15	TRBJ2-1	TRBD2	TGTGCCAGCAGCCCCCGGACTAGCGGGAACAATGAGCAGTTCTTC	CASSPRTSGNNEQFF
NA	TRBV23-1	17	TRBJ1-5	TRBD1	TGCGCCAGCAGTCAAATGTGGCGTCGACAGGGTCGGATGCCCCAGCATTTT	CASSQMWRRQGRMPQHF
NA	TRBV7-8	14	TRBJ2-5	NA	TGTGCCAGCAGCTTTGGGGGCTGGCAAGAGACCCAGTACTTC	CASSFGGWQETQYF
NA	TRBV7-9	15	TRBJ2-6	TRBD1	TGTGCCAGCAAACAGGGGGCGGCTGGGGCCAACGTCCTGACTTTC	CASKQGAAGANVLTF
NA	TRBV4-2	14	TRBJ2-3	TRBD1	TGTGCCAGCAGCAGGACAGGGAGCACAGATACGCAGTATTTT	CASSRTGSTDTQYF
once	TRBV18	13	TRBJ2-7	NA	TGTGCCAGCTCACCCGACTCAACTTACGAGCAGTACTTC	CASSPDSTYEQYF
NA	TRBV2	12	TRBJ2-4	TRBD2	TGTGCCAGCAGCGGAGCGGGGAACATTCAGTACTTC	CASSGAGNIQYF
few	TRBV4-1	12	TRBJ1-2	TRBD1	TGCGCCAGCAGCTCGGGGACAGGGGAAAACACCTTC	CASSSGTGENTF
NA	TRBV9	15	TRBJ2-5	TRBD1	TGTGCCAGCAGCACAACGACAGGGCCACAAGAGACCCAGTACTTC	CASSTTTGPQETQYF
NA	TRBV5-4	15	TRBJ1-1	NA	TGTGCCAGCAGCTTGGATCCAGGGCTGAACACTGAAGCTTTCTTT	CASSLDPGLNTEAFF
few	TRBV4-3	14	TRBJ2-3	TRBD1	TGCGCCAGCAGCCAAGATACAGGGGCAGATACGCAGTATTTT	CASSQDTGADTQYF
NA	TRBV5-1	15	TRBJ1-2	NA	TGCGCCAGCAGCTTCGAGGCCTCCAACCCTTATGGCTACACCTTC	CASSFEASNPYGYTF
NA	TRBV6-1	14	TRBJ2-2	TRBD2	TGTGCCAGCAATCCCACTAGCGGCAGGAGGGAGCTGTTTTTT	CASNPTSGRRELFF
NA	TRBV19	15	TRBJ2-7	NA	TGTGCCAGCAACATTGGGGGCGGTAGCGGATACGAGCAGTACTTC	CASNIGGGSGYEQYF
NA	TRBV7-2	16	TRBJ2-1	TRBD1	TGTGCCAGCAGCATCAAAGCGGGACAGGGGGGTGGTGAGCAGTTCTTC	CASSIKAGQGGGEQFF
NA	TRBV10-3	16	TRBJ2-1	TRBD2	TGTGCCATAAAGGGGACTAGCGGGAGGGGAGGAAATGAGCAGTTCTTC	CAIKGTSGRGGNEQFF
once	TRBV15	14	TRBJ1-3	NA	TGTGCCACCAGCAGAGGGGAGTCTGGAAACACCATATATTTT	CATSRGESGNTIYF
NA	TRBV18	13	TRBJ2-1	NA	TGTGCCAGCTCACCGACTAGTATAAATGAGCAGTTCTTC	CASSPTSINEQFF
NA	TRBV6-5	13	TRBJ2-7	NA	TGTGCCAGCAGTTATACGGCAACCTACGAGCAGTACTTC	CASSYTATYEQYF
NA	TRBV28	16	TRBJ2-1	TRBD2	TGTGCCAGCAGTTTTGGTGGCGGGAGAAGGTACAATGAGCAGTTCTTC	CASSFGGGRRYNEQFF
few	TRBV5-1	11	TRBJ1-2	NA	TGCGCCAGCTGGGGTCGGGGTGGCTACACCTTC	CASWGRGGYTF
NA	TRBV19	14	TRBJ2-2	NA	TGTGCCAGTAGTATAGATCGCACTACCGGGGAGCTGTTTTTT	CASSIDRTTGELFF
NA	TRBV2	13	TRBJ2-5	TRBD2	TGTGCCAGGGGACTAGCGGGACCAGAGACCCAGTACTTC	CARGLAGPETQYF
NA	TRBV6-1	13	TRBJ2-7	NA	TGTGCCAGTAGCAGGAGGGCCAACGGAGAGCAGTACTTC	CASSRRANGEQYF
NA	TRBV9	15	TRBJ2-7	TRBD2	TGTGCCAGCAGCCCCCGCGGGACTAGCGGGATAGAGCAGTACTTC	CASSPRGTSGIEQYF
once	TRBV28	12	TRBJ2-5	NA	TGTGCCAGCAGTCACACTTGGGAGACCCAGTACTTC	CASSHTWETQYF
NA	TRBV7-3	14	TRBJ1-1	TRBD1	TGTGCCAGCAGCTCCGGGACAGGGAGGACTGAAGCTTTCTTT	CASSSGTGRTEAFF
NA	TRBV7-6	16	TRBJ2-3	TRBD2	TGTGCCAGCAGCCTGACCGGGGGACTAAGGACAGATACGCAGTATTTT	CASSLTGGLRTDTQYF
NA	TRBV19	14	TRBJ2-4	TRBD1	TGTGCCAGTAGTAAACAGGGGGGTGAGAACATTCAGTACTTC	CASSKQGGENIQYF
once	TRBV13	14	TRBJ1-2	NA	TGTGCCAGCAGCTTAGGGAGAGGCCTAAGTGGCTACACCTTC	CASSLGRGLSGYTF
NA	TRBV2	12	TRBJ2-7	NA	TGTGCCAGCAGGGGTAACTCCTACGAGCAGTACTTC	CASRGNSYEQYF